The 22 T cell receptor beta chains below were found in one sample sequenced in a study of T cells in Graves' hyperthyroidism and ophthalmopathy. There were TCR beta CDR3 regions amplified from RNA transcripts. The TCR CDR3 first-round RT-PCR relied on the HTBI primer set. TCRdb processed the multiplex PCR reads anew with MiXCR; each CDR3 protein has one entry. This table holds 350,000 or so distinct CDR3 sequences, about a sixth found once. The sequencing input was blood. Receptors originate from a young woman with Graves' hyperthyroidism that later progressed to Graves' ophthalmopathy.

This clonotype was found many times. The CDR3 reads CASSQGSGDEKLFF. In nucleotides, the CDR3 is TGTGCCAGCAGCCAGGGGTCCGGAGATGAAAAACTGTTTTTT. This sequence joins TRBV28 and TRBJ1-4; a possible D gene is TRBD1 (6 bases). This CDR3 has 14 amino acids. Trimming pared 6 bases from V and 6 bases from J, leaving 14 bases between. Germline CDR1 is MDHEN and CDR2 is SYDVKM.

The CDR3 nucleotides read TGTGCCAGCAGTTTATTTGGGACAGGGGGCAATCAGCCCCAGCATTTT. Translating it yields CASSLFGTGGNQPQHF. The V call is TRBV28, the J call TRBJ1-5, with 10 bases fitting TRBD1. The CDR3 consists of 16 residues. CDR1 and CDR2 (germline): MDHEN, SYDVKM. V was pared by 1 base and J by 2 bases, with 2 bases of the junction left unmatched.

This clonotype occurred many times. The chain combines TRBV20-1 with TRBJ2-5; 9 bases align to TRBD2. The germline gives CDR1 DFQATT, CDR2 SNEGSKA (reference sequence). This CDR3 spans 16 amino acids. V shed 3 bases and J 5 bases; nucleotides not matched to a gene: 13. The CDR3: CSASATSGNSAETQYF. Here the CDR3 DNA reads TGCAGTGCTAGTGCGACTAGCGGAAACAGTGCGGAGACCCAGTACTTC.

The chain uses TRBV7-9 and TRBJ2-1; 8 bases are a match to TRBD2. V lost 5 bases to trimming and J lost 5 bases; unmatched junction nucleotides: 17. The V gene's germline CDR1 is SEHNR and CDR2 FQNEAQ (reference sequence). The CDR3 totals 18 residues. Written as DNA, the CDR3 is TGTGCCAGCAGCCCCGTCCCGGGGGGGACTCGGCCAGACAATGAGCAGTTCTTC. Residues: CASSPVPGGTRPDNEQFF.

This clonotype was recorded a few times. The chain is built from TRBV7-9 and TRBJ2-3; possibly TRBD1 for D (6 bases). CDR1 is SEHNR and CDR2 is FQNEAQ in the germline V gene (reference sequence). CDR3 length: 15 amino acids. V was shortened by 5 bases and J by 2 bases, with 14 bases between the two germline ends. The CDR3 DNA is TGTGCCAGCAGCATGGGGGCAGTAGCCACAGATACGCAGTATTTT. As protein: CASSMGAVATDTQYF.

This clonotype has a handful of counts. The V and J genes are TRBV5-1 and TRBJ1-1; D gene uncertain. This CDR3 comprises 13 residues. V lost 0 bases, J lost 2 bases, and 5 bases lay in between. Germline-derived CDR1 and CDR2 are SGHRS and YFSETQ. The DNA for the CDR3 is TGCGCCAGCAGCTTGGAGCCAAACACTGAAGCTTTCTTT. This sequence encodes CASSLEPNTEAFF.

With respect to this clonotype: Since a much larger clone is just one base distant, this may be a read error. The chain links TRBV6-9 to TRBJ1-4; D may be TRBD1 (5 bases). The germline CDR1 and CDR2 sequences are MNHGY and SVAAGI. Trimming took off 3 bases at V and 0 bases at J, with 17 bases between the two ends. This CDR3 is built from 18 residues. CDR3 in amino acids: CASSYGNHWGPTNEKLFF. CDR3 bases: TGTGCCAGCAGTTACGGGAACCACTGGGGACCAACTAATGAAAAACTGTTTTTT.

This clonotype was counted between two and nine times. The J gene is TRBJ2-1, the V gene TRBV5-1; the match to TRBD1 covers 7 bases. V lost 1 base, J lost 0 bases, and 10 bases stayed unmatched. CDR1 is SGHRS and CDR2 is YFSETQ in the germline V gene. There are 18 residues in the CDR3. In DNA, the CDR3 is TGCGCCAGCAGCTTGCGGTCCGGGACAGCCCGCTCCTACAATGAGCAGTTCTTC. It is translated as CASSLRSGTARSYNEQFF.

The table lists this clonotype with many counts. This sequence joins TRBV28 and TRBJ1-6, with TRBD1 matching over 8 bases. Germline V gene data show CDR1 as MDHEN and CDR2 as SYDVKM. The CDR3 loop spans 13 amino acids. J gave up 9 bases and V 8 bases, and 6 bases lay outside the gene matches. The CDR3, as DNA: TGTGCCAGCCGACAGGGGACAAGTTCACCCCTCCACTTT. This sequence encodes CASRQGTSSPLHF.

This clonotype was detected only a few times. J is TRBJ1-5 and V is TRBV28; D ambiguous. This CDR3 has 13 residues. Germline V gene sequence: CDR1 MDHEN, CDR2 SYDVKM. The V and J ends lost 7 bases and 7 bases respectively, with 14 bases between them. The CDR3: CASNDQGGQPQHF. CDR3 sequence (DNA): TGTGCCAGCAACGATCAAGGTGGACAGCCCCAGCATTTT.

Points on this clonotype: It may be a read error: a sequence one base away is much more abundant. The gene calls are TRBV7-8 and TRBJ1-1; D perhaps matches TRBD1 (6 bases). The V and J ends lost 7 bases and 6 bases respectively, with 15 bases between them. The V gene's germline CDR1 is SGHVS and CDR2 FQNEAQ. The CDR3 contains 13 residues. The CDR3 region has the DNA TGTGCCAGCACGCGGGGGCGAAGGGCTGAAGCTTTCTTT. Translating gives CASTRGRRAEAFF.

The chain joins TRBV20-1 to TRBJ2-7, with D perhaps TRBD1 (6 bases). The CDR3 length is 16 residues. Germline V CDR1 and CDR2: DFQATT, SNEGSKA (reference sequence). V was pared by 0 bases and J by 1 base, with 16 bases between. The CDR3 sequence is CSARDPDRGGSYEQYF. CDR3 DNA: TGCAGTGCTAGAGACCCTGACAGAGGGGGATCCTACGAGCAGTACTTC.

In this sample, this clonotype turned up a few times. This chain connects TRBV5-4 to TRBJ2-7; possibly TRBD1 for D (5 bases). The germline V gene encodes CDR1 SGHNT and CDR2 YYREEE (reference sequence). The CDR3 loop spans 11 amino acids. Trimming removed 3 bases at V and 8 bases at J, with 9 bases between. The CDR3 spells CASSSSGKQYF. CDR3 sequence (DNA): TGTGCCAGCAGCTCGTCAGGGAAGCAGTACTTC.

This clonotype was detected many times. This chain connects TRBV5-1 to TRBJ2-5, with 9 nucleotides matching TRBD2. Losses at the gene ends were 6 bases for V and 5 bases for J; bases not matched to a gene: 8. Germline V gene lookup returns CDR1 SGHRS and CDR2 YFSETQ. The CDR3 has 14 residues. CDR3 DNA sequence: TGCGCCAGCACCATAGCGGGAGAAGTGGAGACCCAGTACTTC. As protein: CASTIAGEVETQYF.

This clonotype appeared many times. This chain joins TRBV28 and TRBJ1-3; possibly TRBD1 for D (5 bases). Germline CDR1 is MDHEN and CDR2 is SYDVKM. The CDR3 has 14 amino acids. Deletions cut 7 bases from V and 3 bases from J, with 13 bases between. CDR3 protein: CASIPGCCGNTIYF. CDR3 in DNA: TGTGCCAGCATCCCAGGGTGCTGTGGAAACACCATATATTTT. Full variable domain (outside the CDR3, taken from reference TRBV28 and TRBJ1-3): DVKVTQSSRYLVKRTGEKVFLECVQDMDHENMFWYRQDPGLGLRLIYFSYDVKMKEKGDIPEGYSVSREKKERFSLILESASTNQTSMYLCASIPGCCGNTIYFGEGSWLTVV.

This clonotype came up many times. The V gene is TRBV6-5, the J gene TRBJ2-7; either TRBD1 or TRBD2 may fit D (6 bases each). Trimming cost V 2 bases and J 3 bases, with 11 bases left between them. This CDR3 has 14 residues. Germline values: CDR1 MNHEY, CDR2 SVGAGI. The CDR3 DNA is TGTGCCAGCAGTTACGGGGGGCCCCTCTACGAGCAGTACTTC. This sequence encodes CASSYGGPLYEQYF.

In its sample, this clonotype was seen many times. This chain joins TRBV20-1 and TRBJ2-7, with D unresolved. CDR3 length: 14 residues. Trimming stripped 0 bases from V and 7 bases from J, with 16 bases between. Germline CDR1 and CDR2: DFQATT and SNEGSKA (reference sequence). The CDR3 sequence is CSARDGNGDGEQYF. The DNA of the CDR3 is TGCAGTGCTAGAGATGGGAATGGGGATGGGGAGCAGTACTTC.

The chain carries TRBV30 and TRBJ2-1; D uncertain. CDR1 is GTSNPN and CDR2 is SVGIG in the germline V gene (reference sequence). The CDR3 loop spans 16 amino acids. V shed 2 bases and J shed 0 bases, with 14 bases lying between them. The CDR3 DNA is TGTGCCTGGAGTCGGCTGGGGTCGAGCTCCTACAATGAGCAGTTCTTC. It specifies CAWSRLGSSSYNEQFF. The variable domain in full, completed from reference TRBV30 and TRBJ2-1, reads SQTIHQWPATLVQPVGSPLSLECTVEGTSNPNLYWYRQAAGRGLQLLFYSVGIGQISSEVPQNLSASRPQDRQFILSSKKLLLSDSGFYLCAWSRLGSSSYNEQFFGPGTRLTVL.

This clonotype occurred many times. V is TRBV28 and J is TRBJ2-7; 10 nucleotides align to TRBD2. Losses at the gene ends were 5 bases for V and 3 bases for J; bases not matched to a gene: 4. This CDR3 spans 14 amino acids. Germline-derived CDR1 and CDR2 are MDHEN and SYDVKM. The CDR3 loop reads CASSPSGSGYEQYF. CDR3 nucleotide sequence: TGTGCCAGCAGTCCTAGCGGGAGCGGCTACGAGCAGTACTTC.

This clonotype has ten or more counts. CDR3 DNA sequence: TGTGCCAGCAGCAGGACAGGGTCGGGTGAAGCTTTCTTT. It translates to CASSRTGSGEAFF. V is TRBV7-9 and J is TRBJ1-1, with TRBD1 identical over 8 bases. From germline, CDR1 is SEHNR and CDR2 FQNEAQ (reference sequence). Germline trimming cut 5 bases from V and 7 bases from J; bases unmatched to any gene: 6. This CDR3 spans 13 amino acids.

This clonotype appeared many times. The chain carries TRBV27 and TRBJ2-7; 7 positions match TRBD1. J lost 2 bases, V lost 3 bases, and 1 base had no gene match. Germline V gene lookup returns CDR1 MNHEY and CDR2 SMNVEV (reference sequence). The CDR3 runs to 13 residues. The CDR3: CASSFTGAYEQYF. For the CDR3, the DNA is TGTGCCAGCAGTTTTACAGGGGCCTACGAGCAGTACTTC.

This clonotype was seen at least ten times. The chain links TRBV3-1 to TRBJ2-3; 9 nucleotides align to TRBD2. CDR1 and CDR2 (germline): LGHDT, YNNKEL (reference sequence). The CDR3 is made up of 14 amino acids. J was trimmed by 6 bases and V by 6 bases; bases with no gene match: 7. The CDR3 DNA reads as TGTGCCAGCAGTTCCGGGACTAGCCCGGATACGCAGTATTTT. This codes for CASSSGTSPDTQYF.